Following are 6 T cell receptor beta chains from one sample sequenced in a study of blood T cell repertoires in COVID-19. The assay was immunoSEQ multiplex PCR, and TCRdb's table has in-frame clones only and misses some. The sample shows about 360,000 clones, around 87% of them seen only once. Sequenced sample: PBMCs or T cells enriched from blood (not recorded which). The source of these receptors is a man aged 40-55 years in a cohort exposed to, infected with or recovered from COVID-19 (not recorded which).

This chain links TRBV19 with TRBJ2-7; 9 nucleotides match TRBD1. CDR3 size: 15 residues. CDR1 and CDR2 from the germline V gene are LNHDA and SQIVND (reference sequence). J gave up 0 bases and V 4 bases, and 4 bases lay outside the gene matches. The CDR3 sequence: CASSRGTGNSYEQYF. The CDR3 coding sequence is TGTGCCAGTAGTAGGGGGACAGGGAACTCCTACGAGCAGTACTTC.

The J gene is TRBJ2-7, the V gene TRBV7-9; D might be TRBD2 (6 bases). Germline CDR1 is SEHNR and CDR2 is FQNEAQ (reference sequence). V was clipped by 5 bases and J by 1 base, with 9 bases between them. This CDR3 has 13 amino acids. CDR3: CASSPEGSYEQYF. The CDR3 DNA follows: TGTGCCAGCAGCCCGGAGGGATCCTACGAGCAGTACTTC. Looking up the rest from reference TRBV7-9 and TRBJ2-7 gives the full variable domain: DTGVSQNPRHKITKRGQNVTFRCDPISEHNRLYWYRQTLGQGPEFLTYFQNEAQLEKSRLLSDRFSAERPKGSFSTLEIQRTEQGDSAMYLCASSPEGSYEQYFGPGTRLTVT.

The V gene is TRBV10-3, the J gene TRBJ2-7; 8 bases map to TRBD2. The V and J ends lost 7 bases and 3 bases, in that order; junction bases with no gene match: 8. This CDR3 is built from 14 residues. Per the germline V gene, CDR1 is ENHRY and CDR2 is SYGVKD. CDR3 in amino acids: CAINRTSSIYEQYF. In DNA, the CDR3 is TGTGCCATCAACCGGACTAGCAGTATCTACGAGCAGTACTTC.

This clone was picked up a small number of times. The V and J genes are TRBV28 and TRBJ1-2; TRBD1 is a possible D gene (6 bases). From germline, CDR1 is MDHEN and CDR2 SYDVKM. This CDR3 spans 11 amino acids. Trimming took 10 bases from V and 8 from J, leaving 14 bases between them. The CDR3 DNA reads TGTGCCACCTTTACAGGGACCGGCTACACCTTC. Protein product: CATFTGTGYTF.

This clone was observed a single time. V usage is TRBV28 and J usage is TRBJ1-2; 8 positions match TRBD1. Trimming cost V 3 bases and J 4 bases; bases outside gene matches: 10. Germline CDR1 reads MDHEN; CDR2 reads SYDVKM. The CDR3 has 16 residues. CDR3: CASSLAQGARAYGYTF. CDR3 nucleotides: TGTGCCAGCAGTTTGGCGCAGGGGGCGAGGGCCTATGGCTACACCTTC.

The CDR3 sequence is CASSEGLGRGSTDTQYF. As DNA, the CDR3 is TGCGCCAGCAGTGAGGGACTCGGGCGCGGGAGCACAGATACGCAGTATTTT. J is TRBJ2-3 and V is TRBV10-1; tentatively, D is TRBD2 (5 bases). V shed 2 bases and J shed 0 bases, with 15 bases lying between them. This CDR3 is built from 17 residues. From germline, CDR1 is WNHNN and CDR2 SYGVQD (reference sequence).